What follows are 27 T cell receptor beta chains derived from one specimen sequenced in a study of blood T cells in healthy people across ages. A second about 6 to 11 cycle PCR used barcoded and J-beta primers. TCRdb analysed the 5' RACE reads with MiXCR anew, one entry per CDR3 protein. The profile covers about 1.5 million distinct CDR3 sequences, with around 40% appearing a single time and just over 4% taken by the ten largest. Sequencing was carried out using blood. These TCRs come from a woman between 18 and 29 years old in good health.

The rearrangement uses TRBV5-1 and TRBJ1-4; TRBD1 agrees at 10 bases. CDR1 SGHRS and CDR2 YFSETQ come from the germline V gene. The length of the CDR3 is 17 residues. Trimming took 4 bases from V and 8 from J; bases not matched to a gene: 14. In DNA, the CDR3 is TGCGCCAGCAGCCACCGGCCCGGGACAGGGGTCGGGGAAAAACTGTTTTTT. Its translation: CASSHRPGTGVGEKLFF.

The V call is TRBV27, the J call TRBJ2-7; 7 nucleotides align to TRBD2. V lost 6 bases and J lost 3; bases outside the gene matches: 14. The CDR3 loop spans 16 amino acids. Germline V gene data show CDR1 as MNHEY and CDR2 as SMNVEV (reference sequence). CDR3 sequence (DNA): TGTGCCAGCAGATACATTTTTACGGGGGGTTACTACGAGCAGTACTTC. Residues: CASRYIFTGGYYEQYF.

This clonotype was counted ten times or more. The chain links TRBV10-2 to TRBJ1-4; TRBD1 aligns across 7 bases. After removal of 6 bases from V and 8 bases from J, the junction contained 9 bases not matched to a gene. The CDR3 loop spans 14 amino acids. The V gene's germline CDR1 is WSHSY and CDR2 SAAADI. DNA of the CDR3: TGCGCCAGCAGCGAAGGGGGCGCAGGGGAAAAACTGTTTTTT. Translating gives CASSEGGAGEKLFF.

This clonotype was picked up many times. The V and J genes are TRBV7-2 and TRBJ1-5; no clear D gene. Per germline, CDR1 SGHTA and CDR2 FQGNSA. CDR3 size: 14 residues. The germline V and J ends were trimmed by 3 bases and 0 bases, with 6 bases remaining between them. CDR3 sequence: CASSLKGSNQPQHF. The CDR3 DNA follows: TGTGCCAGCAGCTTGAAGGGTAGCAATCAGCCCCAGCATTTT.

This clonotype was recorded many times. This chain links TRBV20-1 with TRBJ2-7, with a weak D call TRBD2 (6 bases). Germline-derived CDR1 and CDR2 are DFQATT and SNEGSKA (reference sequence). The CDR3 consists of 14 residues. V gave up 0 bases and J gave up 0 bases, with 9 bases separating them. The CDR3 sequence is CSARDLAFSYEQYF. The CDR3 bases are TGCAGTGCTAGAGATCTAGCGTTCTCCTACGAGCAGTACTTC.

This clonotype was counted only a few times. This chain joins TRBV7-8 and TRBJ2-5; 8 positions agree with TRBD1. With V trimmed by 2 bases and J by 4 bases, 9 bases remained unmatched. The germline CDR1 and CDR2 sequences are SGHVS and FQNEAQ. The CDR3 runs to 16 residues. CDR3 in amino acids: CASSLYTGGEGETQYF. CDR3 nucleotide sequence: TGTGCCAGCAGCTTATACACAGGGGGAGAGGGAGAGACCCAGTACTTC. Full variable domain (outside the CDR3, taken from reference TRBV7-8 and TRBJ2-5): GAGVSQSPRYKVAKRGQDVALRCDPISGHVSLFWYQQALGQGPEFLTYFQNEAQLDKSGLPSDRFFAERPEGSVSTLKIQRTQQEDSAVYLCASSLYTGGEGETQYFGPGTRLLVL.

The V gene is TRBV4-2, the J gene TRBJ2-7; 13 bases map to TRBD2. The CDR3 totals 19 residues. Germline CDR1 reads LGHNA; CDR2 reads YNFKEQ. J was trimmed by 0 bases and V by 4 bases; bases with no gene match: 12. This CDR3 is CASSRTTTSGRTSSYEQYF. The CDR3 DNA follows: TGTGCCAGCAGCCGAACTACGACTAGCGGGAGGACTAGCTCCTACGAGCAGTACTTC.

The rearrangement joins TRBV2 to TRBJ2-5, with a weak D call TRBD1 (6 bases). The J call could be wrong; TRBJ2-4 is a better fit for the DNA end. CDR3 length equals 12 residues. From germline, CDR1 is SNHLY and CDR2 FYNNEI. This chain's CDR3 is CASSQTQGIQYF. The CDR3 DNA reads TGTGCCAGCAGCCAGACACAGGGCATTCAGTACTTC.

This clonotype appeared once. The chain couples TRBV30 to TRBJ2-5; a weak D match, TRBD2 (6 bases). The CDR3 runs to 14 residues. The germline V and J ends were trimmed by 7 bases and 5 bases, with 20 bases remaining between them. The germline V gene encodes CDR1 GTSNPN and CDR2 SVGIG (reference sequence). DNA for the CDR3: TGTGCCTTCTCATGGCGGGGAGTTGGGGAGACCCAGTACTTC. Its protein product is CAFSWRGVGETQYF.

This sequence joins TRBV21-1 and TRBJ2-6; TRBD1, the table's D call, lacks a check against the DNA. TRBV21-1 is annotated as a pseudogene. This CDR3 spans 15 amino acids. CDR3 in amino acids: CASSKGTGNANVLTF. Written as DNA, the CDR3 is TGTGCCAGCAGCAAGGGGACAGGGAATGCCAACGTCCTGACTTTC.

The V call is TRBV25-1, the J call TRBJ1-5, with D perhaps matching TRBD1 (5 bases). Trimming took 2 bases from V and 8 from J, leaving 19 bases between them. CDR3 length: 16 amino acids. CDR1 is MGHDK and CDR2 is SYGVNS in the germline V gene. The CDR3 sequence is CASSEGGQGGVKPQHF. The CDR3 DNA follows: TGTGCCAGCAGTGAAGGAGGTCAGGGAGGGGTGAAGCCCCAGCATTTT.

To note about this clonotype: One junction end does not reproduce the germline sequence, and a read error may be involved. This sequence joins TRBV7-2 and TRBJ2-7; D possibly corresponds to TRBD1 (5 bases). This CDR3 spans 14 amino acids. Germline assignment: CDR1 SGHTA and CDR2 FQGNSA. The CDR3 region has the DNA TGCCCAGTCGGCGTAAGACAGAATCTCTACGAGCAGTACTTC. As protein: CPVGVRQNLYEQYF.

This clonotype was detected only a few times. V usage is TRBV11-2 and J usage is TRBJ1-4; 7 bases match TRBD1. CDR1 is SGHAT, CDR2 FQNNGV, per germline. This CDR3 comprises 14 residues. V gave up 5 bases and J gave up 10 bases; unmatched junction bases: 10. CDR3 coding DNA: TGTGCCAGCAGCGTAGGGGGCAAGACCGGAAAACTGTTTTTT. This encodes CASSVGGKTGKLFF.

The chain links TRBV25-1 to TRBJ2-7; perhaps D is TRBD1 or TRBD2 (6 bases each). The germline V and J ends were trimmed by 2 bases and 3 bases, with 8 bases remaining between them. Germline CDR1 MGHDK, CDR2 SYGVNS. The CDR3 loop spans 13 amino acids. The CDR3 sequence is CASSEGGRYEQYF. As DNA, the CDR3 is TGTGCCAGCAGTGAAGGGGGGCGCTACGAGCAGTACTTC.

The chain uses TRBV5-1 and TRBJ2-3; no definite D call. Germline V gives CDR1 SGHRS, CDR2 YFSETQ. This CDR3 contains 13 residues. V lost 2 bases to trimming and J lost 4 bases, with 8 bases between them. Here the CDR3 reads CASSFANPDTQYF. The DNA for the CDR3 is TGCGCCAGCAGCTTCGCTAACCCAGATACGCAGTATTTT.

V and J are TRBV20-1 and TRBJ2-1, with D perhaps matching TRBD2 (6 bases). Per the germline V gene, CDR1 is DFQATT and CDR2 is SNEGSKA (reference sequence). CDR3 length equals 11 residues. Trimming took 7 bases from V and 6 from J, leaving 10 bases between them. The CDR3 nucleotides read TGCAGTGTTGGGACTCCCAATGAGCAGTTCTTC. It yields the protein CSVGTPNEQFF.

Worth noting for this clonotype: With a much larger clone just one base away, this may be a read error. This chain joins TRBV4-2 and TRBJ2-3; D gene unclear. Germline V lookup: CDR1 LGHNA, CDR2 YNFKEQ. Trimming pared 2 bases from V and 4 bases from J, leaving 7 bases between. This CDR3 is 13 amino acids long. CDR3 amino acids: CASSQYPADTQYF. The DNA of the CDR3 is TGTGCCAGCAGCCAATATCCCGCAGATACGCAGTATTTT.

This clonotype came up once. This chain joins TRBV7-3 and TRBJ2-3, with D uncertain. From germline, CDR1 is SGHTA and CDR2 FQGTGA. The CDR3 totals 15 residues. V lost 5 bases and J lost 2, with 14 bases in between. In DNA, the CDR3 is TGTGCCAGCAGCCTTACGGGCTCAGTCACAGATACGCAGTATTTT. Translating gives CASSLTGSVTDTQYF. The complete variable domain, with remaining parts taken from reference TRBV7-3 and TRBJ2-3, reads GAGVSQTPSNKVTEKGKYVELRCDPISGHTALYWYRQSLGQGPEFLIYFQGTGAADDSGLPNDRFFAVRPEGSVSTLKIQRTERGDSAVYLCASSLTGSVTDTQYFGPGTRLTVL.

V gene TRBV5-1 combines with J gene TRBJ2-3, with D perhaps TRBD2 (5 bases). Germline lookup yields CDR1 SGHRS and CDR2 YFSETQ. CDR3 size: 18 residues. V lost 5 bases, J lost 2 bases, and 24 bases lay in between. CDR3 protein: CASRTLSETRFFTDTQYF. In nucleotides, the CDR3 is TGCGCCAGCAGGACCCTTAGCGAGACAAGATTCTTCACAGATACGCAGTATTTT.

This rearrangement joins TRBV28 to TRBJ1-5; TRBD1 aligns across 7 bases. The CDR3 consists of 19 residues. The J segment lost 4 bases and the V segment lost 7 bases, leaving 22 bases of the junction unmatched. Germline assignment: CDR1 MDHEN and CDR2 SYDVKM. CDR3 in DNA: TGTGCCAGCATCCACGGCAGGGGGGACCGCTATGTAGGTAATCAGCCCCAGCATTTT. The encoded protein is CASIHGRGDRYVGNQPQHF. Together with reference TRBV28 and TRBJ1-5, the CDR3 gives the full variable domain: DVKVTQSSRYLVKRTGEKVFLECVQDMDHENMFWYRQDPGLGLRLIYFSYDVKMKEKGDIPEGYSVSREKKERFSLILESASTNQTSMYLCASIHGRGDRYVGNQPQHFGDGTRLSIL.

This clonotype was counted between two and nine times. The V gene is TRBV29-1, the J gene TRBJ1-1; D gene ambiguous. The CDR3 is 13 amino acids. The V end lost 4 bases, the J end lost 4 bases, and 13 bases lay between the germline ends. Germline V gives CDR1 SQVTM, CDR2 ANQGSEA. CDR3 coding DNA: TGCAGCGTTGGCGGGCAGTTTAGCACTGAAGCTTTCTTT. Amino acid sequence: CSVGGQFSTEAFF. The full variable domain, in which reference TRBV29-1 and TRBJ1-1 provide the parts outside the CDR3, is SAVISQKPSRDICQRGTSLTIQCQVDSQVTMMFWYRQQPGQSLTLIATANQGSEATYESGFVIDKFPISRPNLTFSTLTVSNMSPEDSSIYLCSVGGQFSTEAFFGQGTRLTVV.

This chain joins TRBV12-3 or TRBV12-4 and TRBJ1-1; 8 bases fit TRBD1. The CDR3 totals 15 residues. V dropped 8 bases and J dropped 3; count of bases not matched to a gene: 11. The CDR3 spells CASWGLDRDDTEAFF. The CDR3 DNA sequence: TGTGCCAGCTGGGGCTTGGACAGGGACGACACTGAAGCTTTCTTT.

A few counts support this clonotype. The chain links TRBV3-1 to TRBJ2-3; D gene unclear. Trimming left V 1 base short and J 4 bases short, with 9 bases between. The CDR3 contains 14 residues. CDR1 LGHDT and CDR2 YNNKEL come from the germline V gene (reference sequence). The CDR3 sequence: CASSQVGRADTQYF. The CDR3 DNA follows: TGTGCCAGCAGCCAAGTGGGTAGGGCAGATACGCAGTATTTT.

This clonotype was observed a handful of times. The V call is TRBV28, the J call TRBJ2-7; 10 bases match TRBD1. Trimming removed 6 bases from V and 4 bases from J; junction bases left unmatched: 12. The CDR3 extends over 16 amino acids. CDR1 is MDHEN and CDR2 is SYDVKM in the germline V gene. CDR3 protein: CASRSDGGDRGYEQYF. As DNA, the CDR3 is TGTGCCAGCAGGTCTGACGGCGGGGACAGGGGTTACGAGCAGTACTTC.

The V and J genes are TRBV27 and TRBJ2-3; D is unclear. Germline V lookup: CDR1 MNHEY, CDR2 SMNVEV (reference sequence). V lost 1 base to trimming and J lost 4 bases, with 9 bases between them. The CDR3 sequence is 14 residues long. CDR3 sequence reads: CASSLFQPPDTQYF. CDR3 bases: TGTGCCAGCAGTTTATTCCAACCGCCAGATACGCAGTATTTT.

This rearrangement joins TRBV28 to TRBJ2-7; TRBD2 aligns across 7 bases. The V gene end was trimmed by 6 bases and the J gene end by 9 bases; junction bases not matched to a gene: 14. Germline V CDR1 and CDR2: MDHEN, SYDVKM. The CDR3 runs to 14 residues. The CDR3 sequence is CASRHSREFSRQYF. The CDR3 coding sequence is TGTGCCAGCAGGCACTCGCGGGAGTTTTCTCGGCAGTACTTC. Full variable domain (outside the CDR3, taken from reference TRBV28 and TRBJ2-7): DVKVTQSSRYLVKRTGEKVFLECVQDMDHENMFWYRQDPGLGLRLIYFSYDVKMKEKGDIPEGYSVSREKKERFSLILESASTNQTSMYLCASRHSREFSRQYFGPGTRLTVT.

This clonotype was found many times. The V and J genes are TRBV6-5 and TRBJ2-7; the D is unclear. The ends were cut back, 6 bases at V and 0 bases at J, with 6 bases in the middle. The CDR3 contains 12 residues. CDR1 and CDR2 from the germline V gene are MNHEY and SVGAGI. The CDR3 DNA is TGTGCCAGCAGCTCTACCTCCTACGAGCAGTACTTC. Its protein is CASSSTSYEQYF.